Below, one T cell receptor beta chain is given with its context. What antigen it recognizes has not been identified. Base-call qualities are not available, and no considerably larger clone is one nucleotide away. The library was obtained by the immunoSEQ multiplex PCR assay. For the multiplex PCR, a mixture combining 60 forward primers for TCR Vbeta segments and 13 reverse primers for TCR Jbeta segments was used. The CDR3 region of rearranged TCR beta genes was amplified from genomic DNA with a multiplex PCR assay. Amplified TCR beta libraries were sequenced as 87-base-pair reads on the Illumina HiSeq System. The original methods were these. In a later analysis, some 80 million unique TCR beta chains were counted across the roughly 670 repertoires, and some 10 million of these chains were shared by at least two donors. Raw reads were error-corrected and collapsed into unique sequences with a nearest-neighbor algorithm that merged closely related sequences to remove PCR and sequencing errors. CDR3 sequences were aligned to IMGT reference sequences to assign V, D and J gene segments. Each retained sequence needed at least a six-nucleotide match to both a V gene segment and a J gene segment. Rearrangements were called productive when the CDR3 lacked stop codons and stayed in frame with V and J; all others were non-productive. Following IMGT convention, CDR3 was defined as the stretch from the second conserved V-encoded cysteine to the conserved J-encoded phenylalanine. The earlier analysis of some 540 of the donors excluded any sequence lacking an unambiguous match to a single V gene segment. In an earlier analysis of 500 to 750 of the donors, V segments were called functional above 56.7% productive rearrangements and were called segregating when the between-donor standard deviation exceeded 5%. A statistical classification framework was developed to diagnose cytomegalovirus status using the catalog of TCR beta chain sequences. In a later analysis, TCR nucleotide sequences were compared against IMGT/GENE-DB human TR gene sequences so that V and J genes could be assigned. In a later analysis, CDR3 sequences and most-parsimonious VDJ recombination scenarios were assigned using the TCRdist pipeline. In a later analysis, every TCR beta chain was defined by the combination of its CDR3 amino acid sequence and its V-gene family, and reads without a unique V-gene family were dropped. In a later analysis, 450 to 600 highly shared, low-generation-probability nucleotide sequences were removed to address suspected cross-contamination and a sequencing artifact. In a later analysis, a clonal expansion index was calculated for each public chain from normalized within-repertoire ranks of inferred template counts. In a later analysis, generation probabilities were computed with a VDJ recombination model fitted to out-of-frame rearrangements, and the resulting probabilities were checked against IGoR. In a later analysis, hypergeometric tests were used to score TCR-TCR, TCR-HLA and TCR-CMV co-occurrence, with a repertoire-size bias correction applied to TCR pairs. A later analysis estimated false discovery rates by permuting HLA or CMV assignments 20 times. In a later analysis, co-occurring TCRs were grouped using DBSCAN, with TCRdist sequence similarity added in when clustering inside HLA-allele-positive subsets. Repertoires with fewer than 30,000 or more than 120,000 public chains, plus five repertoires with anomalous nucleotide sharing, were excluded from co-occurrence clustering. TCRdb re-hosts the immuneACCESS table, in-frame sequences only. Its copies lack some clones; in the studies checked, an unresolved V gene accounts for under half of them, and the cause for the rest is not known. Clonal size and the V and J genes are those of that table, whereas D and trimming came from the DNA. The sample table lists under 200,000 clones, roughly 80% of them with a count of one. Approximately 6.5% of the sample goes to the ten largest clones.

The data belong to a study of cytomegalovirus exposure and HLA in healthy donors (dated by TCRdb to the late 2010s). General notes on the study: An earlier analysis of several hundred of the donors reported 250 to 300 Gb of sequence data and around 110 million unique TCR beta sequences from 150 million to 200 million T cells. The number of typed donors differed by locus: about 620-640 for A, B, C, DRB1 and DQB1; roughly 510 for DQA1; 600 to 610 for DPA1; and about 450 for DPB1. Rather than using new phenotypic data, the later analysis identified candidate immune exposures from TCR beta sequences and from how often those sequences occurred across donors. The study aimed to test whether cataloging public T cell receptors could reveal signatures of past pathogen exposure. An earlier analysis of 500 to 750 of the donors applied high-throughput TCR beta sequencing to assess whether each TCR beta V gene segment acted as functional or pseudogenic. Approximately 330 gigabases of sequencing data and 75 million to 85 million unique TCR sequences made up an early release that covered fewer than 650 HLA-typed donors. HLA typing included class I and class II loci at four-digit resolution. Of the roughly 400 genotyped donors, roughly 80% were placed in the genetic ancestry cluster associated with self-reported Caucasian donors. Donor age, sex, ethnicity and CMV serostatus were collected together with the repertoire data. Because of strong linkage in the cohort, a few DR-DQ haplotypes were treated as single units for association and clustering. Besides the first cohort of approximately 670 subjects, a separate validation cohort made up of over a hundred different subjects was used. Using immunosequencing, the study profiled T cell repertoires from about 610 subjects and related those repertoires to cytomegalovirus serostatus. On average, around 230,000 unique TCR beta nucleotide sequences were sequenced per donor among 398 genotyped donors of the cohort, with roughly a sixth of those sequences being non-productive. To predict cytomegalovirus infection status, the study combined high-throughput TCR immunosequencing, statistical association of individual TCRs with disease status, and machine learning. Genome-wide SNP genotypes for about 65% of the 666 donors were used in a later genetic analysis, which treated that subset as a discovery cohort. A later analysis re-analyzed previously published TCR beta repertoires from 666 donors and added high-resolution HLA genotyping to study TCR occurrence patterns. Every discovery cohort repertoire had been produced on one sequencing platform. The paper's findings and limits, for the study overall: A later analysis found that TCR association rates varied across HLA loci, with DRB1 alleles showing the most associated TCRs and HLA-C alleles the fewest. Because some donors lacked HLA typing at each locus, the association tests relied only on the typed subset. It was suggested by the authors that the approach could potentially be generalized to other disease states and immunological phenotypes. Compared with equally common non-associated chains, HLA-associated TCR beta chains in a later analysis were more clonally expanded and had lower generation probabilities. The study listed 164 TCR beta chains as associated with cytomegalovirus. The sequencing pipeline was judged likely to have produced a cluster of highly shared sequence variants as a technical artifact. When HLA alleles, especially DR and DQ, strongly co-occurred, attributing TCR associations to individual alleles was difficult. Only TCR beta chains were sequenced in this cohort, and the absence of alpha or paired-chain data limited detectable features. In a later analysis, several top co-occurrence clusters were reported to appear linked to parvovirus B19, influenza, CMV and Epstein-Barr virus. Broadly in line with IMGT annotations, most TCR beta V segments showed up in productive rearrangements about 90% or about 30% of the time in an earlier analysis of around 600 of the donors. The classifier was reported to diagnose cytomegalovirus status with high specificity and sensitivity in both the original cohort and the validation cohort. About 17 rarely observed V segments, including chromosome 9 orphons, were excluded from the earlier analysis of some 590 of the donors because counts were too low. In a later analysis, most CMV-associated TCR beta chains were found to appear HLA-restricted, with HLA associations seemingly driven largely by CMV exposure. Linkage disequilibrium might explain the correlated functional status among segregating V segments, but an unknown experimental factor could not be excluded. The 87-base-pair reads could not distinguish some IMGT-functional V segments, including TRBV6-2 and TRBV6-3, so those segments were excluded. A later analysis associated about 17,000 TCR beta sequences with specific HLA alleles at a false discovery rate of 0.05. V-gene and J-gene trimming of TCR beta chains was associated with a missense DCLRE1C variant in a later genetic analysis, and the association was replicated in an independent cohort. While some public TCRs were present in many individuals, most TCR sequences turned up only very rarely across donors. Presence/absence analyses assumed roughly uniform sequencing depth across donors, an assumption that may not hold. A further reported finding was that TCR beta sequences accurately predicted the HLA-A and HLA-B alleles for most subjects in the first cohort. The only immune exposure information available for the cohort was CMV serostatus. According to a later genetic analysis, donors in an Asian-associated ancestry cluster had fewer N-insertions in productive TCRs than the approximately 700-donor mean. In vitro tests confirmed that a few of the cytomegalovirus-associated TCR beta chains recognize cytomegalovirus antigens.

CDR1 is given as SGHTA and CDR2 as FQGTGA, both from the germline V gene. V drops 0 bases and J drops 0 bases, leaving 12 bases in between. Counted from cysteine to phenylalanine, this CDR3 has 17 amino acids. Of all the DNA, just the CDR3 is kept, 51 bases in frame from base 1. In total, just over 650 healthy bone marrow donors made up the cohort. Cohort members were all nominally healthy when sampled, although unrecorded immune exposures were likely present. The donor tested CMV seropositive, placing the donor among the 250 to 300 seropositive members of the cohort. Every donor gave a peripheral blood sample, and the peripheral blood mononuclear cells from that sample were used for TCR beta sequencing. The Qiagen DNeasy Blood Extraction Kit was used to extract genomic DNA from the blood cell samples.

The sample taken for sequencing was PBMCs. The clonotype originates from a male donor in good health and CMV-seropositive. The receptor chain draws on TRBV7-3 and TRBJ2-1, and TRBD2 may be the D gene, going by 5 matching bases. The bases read TGTGCCAGCAGCTTAACTGGGAGTTTGAGCTCCTACAATGAGCAGTTCTTC. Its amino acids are CASSLTGSLSSYNEQFF. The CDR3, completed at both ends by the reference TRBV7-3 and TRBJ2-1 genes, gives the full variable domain GAGVSQTPSNKVTEKGKYVELRCDPISGHTALYWYRQSLGQGPEFLIYFQGTGAADDSGLPNDRFFAVRPEGSVSTLKIQRTERGDSAVYLCASSLTGSLSSYNEQFFGPGTRLTVL.